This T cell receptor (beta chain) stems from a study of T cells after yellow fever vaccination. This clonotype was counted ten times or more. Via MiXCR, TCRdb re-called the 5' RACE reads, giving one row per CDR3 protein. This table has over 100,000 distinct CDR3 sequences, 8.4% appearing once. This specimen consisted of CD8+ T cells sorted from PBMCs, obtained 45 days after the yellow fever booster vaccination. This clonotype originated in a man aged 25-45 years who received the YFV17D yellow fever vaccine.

The CDR3 reads CASSPGWMGVYEQYF. Written as DNA, the CDR3 is TGTGCCAGCAGCCCCGGCTGGATGGGGGTCTACGAGCAGTACTTC. This chain uses TRBV9 with TRBJ2-7; D possibly uses TRBD1 or TRBD2 (5 bases each). Germline CDR1 SGDLS, CDR2 YYNGEE. There are 15 residues in the CDR3. The ends were cut back, 4 bases at V and 3 bases at J, with 17 bases in the middle. Full variable domain (missing parts from reference TRBV9 and TRBJ2-7): DSGVTQTPKHLITATGQRVTLRCSPRSGDLSVYWYQQSLDQGLQFLIQYYNGEERAKGNILERFSAQQFPDLHSELNLSSLELGDSALYFCASSPGWMGVYEQYFGPGTRLTVT.